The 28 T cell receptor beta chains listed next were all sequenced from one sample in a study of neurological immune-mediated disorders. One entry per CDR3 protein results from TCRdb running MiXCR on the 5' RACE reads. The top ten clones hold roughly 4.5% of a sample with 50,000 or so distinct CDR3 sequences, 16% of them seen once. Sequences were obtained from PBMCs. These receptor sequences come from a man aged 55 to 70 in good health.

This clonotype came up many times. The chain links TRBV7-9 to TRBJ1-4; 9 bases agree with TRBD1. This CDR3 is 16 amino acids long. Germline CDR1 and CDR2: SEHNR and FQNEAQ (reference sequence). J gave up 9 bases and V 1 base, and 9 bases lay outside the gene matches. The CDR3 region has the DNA TGTGCCAGCAGCTTAGGGACAGGGGCCGCTTCGAAAAAACTGTTTTTT. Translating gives CASSLGTGAASKKLFF.

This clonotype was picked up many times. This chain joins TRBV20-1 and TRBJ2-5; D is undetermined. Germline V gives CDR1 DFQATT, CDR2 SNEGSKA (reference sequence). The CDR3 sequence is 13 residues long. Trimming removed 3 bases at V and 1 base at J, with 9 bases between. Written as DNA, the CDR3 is TGCAGTGCTAGTGAGCTTGGCCAAGAGACCCAGTACTTC. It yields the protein CSASELGQETQYF.

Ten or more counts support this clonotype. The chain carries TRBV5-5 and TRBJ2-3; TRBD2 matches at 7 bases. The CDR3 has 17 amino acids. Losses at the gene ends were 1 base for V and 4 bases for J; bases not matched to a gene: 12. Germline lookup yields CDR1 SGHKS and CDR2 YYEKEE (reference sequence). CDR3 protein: CASSLRGSLAGSDTQYF. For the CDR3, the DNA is TGTGCCAGCAGCTTGAGGGGCAGCTTAGCGGGCTCAGATACGCAGTATTTT.

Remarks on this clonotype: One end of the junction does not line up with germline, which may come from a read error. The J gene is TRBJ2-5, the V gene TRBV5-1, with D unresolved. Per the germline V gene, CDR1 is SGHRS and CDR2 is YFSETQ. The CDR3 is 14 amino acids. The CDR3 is CASSFSRPQENQYF. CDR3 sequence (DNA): TGCGCCAGTAGCTTCTCAAGGCCCCAAGAGAACCAGTACTTC.

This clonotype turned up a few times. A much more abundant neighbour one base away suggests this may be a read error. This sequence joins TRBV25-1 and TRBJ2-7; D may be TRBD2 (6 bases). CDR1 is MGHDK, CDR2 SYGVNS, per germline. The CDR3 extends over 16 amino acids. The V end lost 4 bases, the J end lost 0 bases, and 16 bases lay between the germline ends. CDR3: CASSARGWISSYEQYF. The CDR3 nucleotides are TGTGCCAGCAGTGCCCGGGGGTGGATTAGCTCCTACGAGCAGTACTTC.

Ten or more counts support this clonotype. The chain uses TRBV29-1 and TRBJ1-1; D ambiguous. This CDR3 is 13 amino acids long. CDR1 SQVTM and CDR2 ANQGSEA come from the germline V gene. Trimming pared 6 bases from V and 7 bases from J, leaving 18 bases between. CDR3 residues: CSVVNAGSGEAFF. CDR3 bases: TGCAGCGTCGTGAACGCTGGATCGGGTGAAGCTTTCTTT.

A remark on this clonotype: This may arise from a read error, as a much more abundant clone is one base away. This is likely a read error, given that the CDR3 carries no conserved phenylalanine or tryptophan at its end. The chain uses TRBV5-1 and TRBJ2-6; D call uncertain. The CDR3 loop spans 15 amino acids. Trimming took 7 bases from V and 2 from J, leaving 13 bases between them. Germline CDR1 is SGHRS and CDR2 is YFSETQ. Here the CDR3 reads CASSGRAAGANVLTL. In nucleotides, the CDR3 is TGCGCCAGCTCCGGAAGGGCTGCTGGGGCCAACGTCCTGACTCTC.

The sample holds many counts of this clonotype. CDR3 protein: CASRGRDEQFF. The DNA for the CDR3 is TGTGCCAGCAGGGGTCGGGATGAGCAGTTCTTC. The rearrangement joins TRBV12-3 or TRBV12-4 to TRBJ2-1; D gene ambiguous. V was shortened by 6 bases and J by 8 bases, with 8 bases between the two germline ends. The CDR3 loop spans 11 amino acids.

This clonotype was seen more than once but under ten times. This chain's CDR3 is CASSGTGSTGELFF. CDR3 in DNA: TGCGCCAGCAGCGGGACAGGGAGCACCGGGGAGCTGTTTTTT. The rearrangement uses TRBV5-1 and TRBJ2-2; 9 bases fit TRBD1. V was pared by 4 bases and J by 4 bases, with 2 bases of the junction left unmatched. This CDR3 has 14 residues. Germline CDR1 is SGHRS and CDR2 is YFSETQ.

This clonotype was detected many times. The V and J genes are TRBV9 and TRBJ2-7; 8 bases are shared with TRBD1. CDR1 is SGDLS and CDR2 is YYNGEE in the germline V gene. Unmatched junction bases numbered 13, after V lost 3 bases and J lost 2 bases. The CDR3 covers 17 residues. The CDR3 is CASSGRSTGGSPYEQYF. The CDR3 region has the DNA TGTGCCAGCAGCGGACGAAGTACAGGGGGTTCTCCCTACGAGCAGTACTTC.

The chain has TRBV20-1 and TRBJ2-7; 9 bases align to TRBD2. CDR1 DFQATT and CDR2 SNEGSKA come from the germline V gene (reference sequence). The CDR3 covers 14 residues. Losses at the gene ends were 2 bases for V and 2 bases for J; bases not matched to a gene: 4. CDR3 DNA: TGCAGTGCTAGACCTAGCGGGAACACCTACGAGCAGTACTTC. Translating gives CSARPSGNTYEQYF.

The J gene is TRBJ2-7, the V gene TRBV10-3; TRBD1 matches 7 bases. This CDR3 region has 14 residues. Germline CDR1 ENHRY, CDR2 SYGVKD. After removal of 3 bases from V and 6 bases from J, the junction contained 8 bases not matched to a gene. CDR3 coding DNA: TGTGCCATCAGTGAACTCAGGGGGTCTGGCGAGCAGTACTTC. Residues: CAISELRGSGEQYF.

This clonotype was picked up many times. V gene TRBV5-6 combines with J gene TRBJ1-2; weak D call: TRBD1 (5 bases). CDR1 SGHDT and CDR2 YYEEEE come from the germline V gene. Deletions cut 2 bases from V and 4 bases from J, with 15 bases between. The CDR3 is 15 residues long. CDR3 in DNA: TGTGCCAGCAGCTTCCGGGCAGGGACCCTCTATGGCTACACCTTC. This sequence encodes CASSFRAGTLYGYTF.

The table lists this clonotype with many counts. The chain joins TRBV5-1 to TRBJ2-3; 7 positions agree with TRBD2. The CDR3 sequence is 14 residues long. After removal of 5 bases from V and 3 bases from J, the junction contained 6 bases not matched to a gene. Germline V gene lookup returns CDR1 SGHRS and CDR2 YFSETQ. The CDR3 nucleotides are TGCGCCAGCAGATGGGGAGGGGAAACAGATACGCAGTATTTT. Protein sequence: CASRWGGETDTQYF. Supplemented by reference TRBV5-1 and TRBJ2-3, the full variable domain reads KAGVTQTPRYLIKTRGQQVTLSCSPISGHRSVSWYQQTPGQGLQFLFEYFSETQRNKGNFPGRFSGRQFSNSRSEMNVSTLELGDSALYLCASRWGGETDTQYFGPGTRLTVL.

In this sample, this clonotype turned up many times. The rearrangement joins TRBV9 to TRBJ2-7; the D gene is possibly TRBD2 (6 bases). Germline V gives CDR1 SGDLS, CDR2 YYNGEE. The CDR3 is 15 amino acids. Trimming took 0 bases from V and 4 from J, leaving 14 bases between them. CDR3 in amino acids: CASSVAGGERYEQYF. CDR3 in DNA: TGTGCCAGCAGCGTAGCTGGAGGGGAGAGGTACGAGCAGTACTTC.

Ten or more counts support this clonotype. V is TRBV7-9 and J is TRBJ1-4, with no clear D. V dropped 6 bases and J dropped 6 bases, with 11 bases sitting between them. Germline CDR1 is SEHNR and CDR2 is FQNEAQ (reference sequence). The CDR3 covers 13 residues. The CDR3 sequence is CASSIDLYEKLFF. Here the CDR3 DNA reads TGTGCCAGCAGTATCGACCTGTATGAAAAACTGTTTTTT.

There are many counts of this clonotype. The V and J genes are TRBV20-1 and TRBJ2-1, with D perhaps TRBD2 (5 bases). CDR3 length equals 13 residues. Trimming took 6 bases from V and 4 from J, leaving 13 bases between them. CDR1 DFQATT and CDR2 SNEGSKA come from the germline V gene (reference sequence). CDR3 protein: CSAEWSGYNEQFF. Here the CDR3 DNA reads TGCAGTGCCGAGTGGTCGGGGTACAATGAGCAGTTCTTC.

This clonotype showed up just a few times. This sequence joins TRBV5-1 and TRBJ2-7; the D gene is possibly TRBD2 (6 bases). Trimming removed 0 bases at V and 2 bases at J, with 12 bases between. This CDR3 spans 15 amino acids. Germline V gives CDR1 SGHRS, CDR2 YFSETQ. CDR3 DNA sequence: TGCGCCAGCAGCTTGGAGCCGGGAGAGGCCTACGAGCAGTACTTC. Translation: CASSLEPGEAYEQYF.

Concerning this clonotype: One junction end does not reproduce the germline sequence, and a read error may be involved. CDR3 in amino acids: CAISAHCTAINEKLFF. The DNA of the CDR3 is TGTGCCATCAGTGCCCACTGTACAGCGATTAATGAAAAACTGTTTTTT. The chain uses TRBV12-3 or TRBV12-4 and TRBJ1-4; D not resolved. The CDR3 has 16 residues.

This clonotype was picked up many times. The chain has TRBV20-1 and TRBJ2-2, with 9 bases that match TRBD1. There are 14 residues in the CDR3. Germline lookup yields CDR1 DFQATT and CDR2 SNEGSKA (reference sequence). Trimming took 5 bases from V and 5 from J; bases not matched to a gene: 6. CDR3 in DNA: TGCAGTGCTCAGGGACAGGGAACAACCGGGGAGCTGTTTTTT. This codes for CSAQGQGTTGELFF.

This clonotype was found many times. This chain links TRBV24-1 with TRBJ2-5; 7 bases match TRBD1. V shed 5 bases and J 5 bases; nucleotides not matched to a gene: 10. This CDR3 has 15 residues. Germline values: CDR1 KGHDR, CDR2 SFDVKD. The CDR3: CATSAHSGTVETQYF. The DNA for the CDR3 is TGTGCCACCAGTGCCCACTCCGGGACAGTTGAGACCCAGTACTTC.

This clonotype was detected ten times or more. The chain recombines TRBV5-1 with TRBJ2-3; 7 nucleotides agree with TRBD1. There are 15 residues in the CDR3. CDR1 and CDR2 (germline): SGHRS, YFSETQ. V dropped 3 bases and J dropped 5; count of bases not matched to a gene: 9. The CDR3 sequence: CASSSFTGAEDTQYF. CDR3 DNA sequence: TGCGCCAGCAGCTCGTTTACAGGGGCGGAAGATACGCAGTATTTT.

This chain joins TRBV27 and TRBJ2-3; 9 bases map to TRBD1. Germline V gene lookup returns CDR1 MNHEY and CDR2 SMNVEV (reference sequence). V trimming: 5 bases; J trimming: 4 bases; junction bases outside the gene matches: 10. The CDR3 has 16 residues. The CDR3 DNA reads TGTGCCAGCAGTCGCGGTAGGGACAGGGTTGCAGATACGCAGTATTTT. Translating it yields CASSRGRDRVADTQYF.

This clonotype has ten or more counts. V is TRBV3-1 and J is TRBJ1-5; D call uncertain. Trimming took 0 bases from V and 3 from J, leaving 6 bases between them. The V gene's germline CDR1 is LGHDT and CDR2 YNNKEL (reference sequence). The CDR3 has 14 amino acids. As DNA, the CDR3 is TGTGCCAGCAGCCAAGATCCCCTCAATCAGCCCCAGCATTTT. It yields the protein CASSQDPLNQPQHF.

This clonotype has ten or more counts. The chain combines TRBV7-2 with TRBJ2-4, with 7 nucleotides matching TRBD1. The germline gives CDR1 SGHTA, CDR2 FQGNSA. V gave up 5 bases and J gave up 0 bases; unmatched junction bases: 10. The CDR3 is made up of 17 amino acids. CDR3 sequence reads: CASSPQTGPLAKNIQYF. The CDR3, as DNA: TGTGCCAGCAGCCCCCAGACAGGGCCACTAGCCAAAAACATTCAGTACTTC.

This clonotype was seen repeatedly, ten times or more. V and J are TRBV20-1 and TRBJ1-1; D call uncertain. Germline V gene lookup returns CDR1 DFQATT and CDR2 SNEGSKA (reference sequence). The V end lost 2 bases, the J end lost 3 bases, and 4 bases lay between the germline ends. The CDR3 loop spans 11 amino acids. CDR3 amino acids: CSARSDTEAFF. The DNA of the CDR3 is TGCAGTGCTAGATCGGACACTGAAGCTTTCTTT.

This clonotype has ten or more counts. The CDR3 region is CASSQDLGNPTYEQYF. CDR3 DNA sequence: TGTGCCAGCAGCCAAGATCTGGGGAACCCCACCTACGAGCAGTACTTC. The rearrangement joins TRBV3-1 to TRBJ2-7, with unresolved D. This CDR3 has 16 residues. Trimming pared 0 bases from V and 2 bases from J, leaving 14 bases between. The germline V gene encodes CDR1 LGHDT and CDR2 YNNKEL (reference sequence).

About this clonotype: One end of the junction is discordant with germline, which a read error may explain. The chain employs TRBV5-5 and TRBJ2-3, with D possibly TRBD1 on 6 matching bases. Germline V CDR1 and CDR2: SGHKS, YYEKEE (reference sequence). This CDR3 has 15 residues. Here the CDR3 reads CASSLVTGSTDTQYF. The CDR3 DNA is TGTGCAAGCAGCTTGGTAACAGGGAGCACAGATACGCAGTATTTT.